Sequencing of this T cell receptor (beta chain) was carried out in a study of Ad26.COV2.S vaccination and SARS-CoV-2 variants. The overall study: Among those in the COV1001 Ad26.COV2.S trial arm was the donor. Ad26.COV2.S given intramuscularly, once or twice 56 days apart. Study-level points and caveats: Assessments of TCR breadth and depth may have underestimated the total T cell responses. Those who received vaccine or placebo ended up with similar non-spike TCR breadth.

V was clipped by 4 bases and J by 5 bases, with 15 bases between them. CDR3 length: 15 amino acids. Germline CDR1 is SGHTS and CDR2 is YDEGEE. The treatment denotes: roughly 20 received Ad26.COV2.S at low or high dose, single or two shots; 5 received placebo; per-sample allocation not given. Vaccine and placebo recipients were sampled on day 63 after the first injection. Remarks on this clone: The antigen is unknown.

Some clones are missing from TCRdb's copy, which holds only in-frame ones; the method was immunoSEQ multiplex PCR. The sample includes approximately 410,000 clones, approximately 90% of them seen just once. The receptor's source is a person between 18 and 60 years old who received the Ad26.COV2.S COVID-19 vaccine or a placebo. The V call is TRBV5-8, the J call TRBJ1-4; D possibly corresponds to TRBD1 (6 bases). Sequencing used peripheral blood, obtained in a trial of Ad26.COV2.S vaccine versus placebo. The CDR3 reads CASSRTRTVNEKLFF. The CDR3 DNA is TGTGCCAGCAGCCGAACGAGGACAGTAAATGAAAAACTGTTTTTT.